This T cell receptor (beta chain) originates from a study of T cell repertoires in cytomegalovirus infection. Study information: Public TCR beta signatures were indicative of both CMV infection and a matching HLA type.

This clonotype has ten or more counts. Germline V gene sequence: CDR1 SGHDT, CDR2 YYEEEE. The CDR3 is 16 amino acids. V lost 4 bases to trimming and J lost 6 bases, with 22 bases between them. TCRdb re-called the reads through MiXCR, storing one row per CDR3 protein. This sample has almost 550,000 distinct CDR3 sequences; 15% to 20% occur once, and the top ten carry about 24%. This chain connects TRBV5-6 to TRBJ2-5, with a possible D match to TRBD1 (6 bases). This clonotype originated in a human donor in good health (CMV status not recorded). Some clones in this sample may be carry-over from other donors' samples. Sequenced sample: CD8+ T cells from PBMCs. DNA for the CDR3: TGTGCCAGCAGCCTTCGAGATACAGGGCCCTGGCAGACCCAGTACTTC. Translating gives CASSLRDTGPWQTQYF.